A single sample gave rise to the 26 T cell receptor beta chains below, sequenced in a study of graft-versus-host responses after intestinal transplantation. The antigens these receptors bind are not known. TCRdb keeps only in-frame clones here, not all; method: immunoSEQ multiplex PCR. This sample has 95,000 to 150,000 clones; around 93% occur once, and the top ten carry roughly 0.12%. The specimen comprised unstimulated CD4+ T cells sorted from spleen or lymph node cells, sampled before intestinal transplant. Every receptor here comes from a human donor who received an intestinal transplant.

J is TRBJ2-5 and V is TRBV6-1; D unresolved. V lost 0 bases and J 1 base, leaving 18 bases between the germline ends. This CDR3 is built from 18 residues. Germline values: CDR1 MNHNS, CDR2 SASEGT. CDR3 residues: CASSEANPLPVAQETQYF. DNA for the CDR3: TGTGCCAGCAGTGAAGCAAATCCACTCCCTGTTGCCCAAGAGACCCAGTACTTC.

The rearrangement joins TRBV29-1 to TRBJ2-7; 15 bases align to TRBD2. Unmatched junction bases numbered 12, after V lost 3 bases and J lost 6 bases. Germline V CDR1 and CDR2: SQVTM, ANQGSEA. The CDR3 extends over 17 amino acids. The CDR3 spells CSVDSGLAGGRSSEQYF. The CDR3 region has the DNA TGCAGCGTTGATTCAGGACTAGCGGGAGGGCGATCGTCCGAGCAGTACTTC.

This chain links TRBV30 with TRBJ2-2, with 12 bases fitting TRBD1. CDR3 length equals 18 residues. V dropped 2 bases and J dropped 4; count of bases not matched to a gene: 11. The V gene's germline CDR1 is GTSNPN and CDR2 SVGIG (reference sequence). The CDR3 DNA reads TGTGCCTGGAGTTTCGGGACAGGGGGCCCTCGCGGCACCGGGGAGCTGTTTTTT. It specifies CAWSFGTGGPRGTGELFF.

The V and J genes are TRBV27 and TRBJ2-7, with D possibly matching TRBD1 (6 bases). Germline loops: CDR1 MNHEY, CDR2 SMNVEV (reference sequence). This CDR3 has 14 amino acids. V was shortened by 1 base and J by 2 bases, with 9 bases between the two germline ends. CDR3 loop: CASSLYRGTYEQYF. In DNA form, the CDR3 reads TGTGCCAGCAGTTTATATAGGGGGACCTACGAGCAGTACTTC.

The V call is TRBV6-1, the J call TRBJ2-7; D is undetermined. V gave up 9 bases and J gave up 2 bases, with 14 bases separating them. This CDR3 comprises 13 residues. The V gene's germline CDR1 is MNHNS and CDR2 SASEGT. CDR3 nucleotide sequence: TGTGCCAGTGGCCAGACCGAAACCTACGAGCAGTACTTC. Its protein product is CASGQTETYEQYF.

The chain combines TRBV5-4 with TRBJ1-1; D gene uncertain. With 4 bases removed from V and 5 bases from J, the gap between germline ends came to 18 bases. This CDR3 comprises 15 residues. Germline CDR1 SGHNT, CDR2 YYREEE (reference sequence). The chain's CDR3 is CASSPRVEWDTEAFF. The CDR3 region has the DNA TGTGCCAGCAGCCCCCGGGTGGAATGGGATACTGAAGCTTTCTTT.

This chain joins TRBV4-1 and TRBJ2-7, with 9 bases lining up with TRBD2. The CDR3 has 14 amino acids. Germline V gene data show CDR1 as MGHRA and CDR2 as YSYEKL. Losses at the gene ends were 4 bases for V and 4 bases for J; bases not matched to a gene: 5. CDR3 loop: CASSLTAGGYEQYF. In DNA, the CDR3 is TGCGCCAGCAGCCTGACAGCGGGAGGATACGAGCAGTACTTC.

The chain employs TRBV6-5 and TRBJ2-1, with D uncertain. Germline V gene sequence: CDR1 MNHEY, CDR2 SVGAGI. Trimming shortened V by 5 bases and J by 8 bases, and 7 bases separated the two germline ends. The CDR3 contains 11 residues. Written as DNA, the CDR3 is TGTGCCAGCAGTCACTTCGATGAGCAGTTCTTC. Its protein product is CASSHFDEQFF.

The chain is built from TRBV27 and TRBJ2-5; the D is unclear. The CDR3 totals 13 residues. Germline CDR1 and CDR2: MNHEY and SMNVEV (reference sequence). V was trimmed by 0 bases and J by 4 bases, leaving 6 bases between them. CDR3 sequence reads: CASSLSPLETQYF. The CDR3 nucleotides read TGTGCCAGCAGTTTATCGCCTCTAGAGACCCAGTACTTC.

The chain carries TRBV6-1 and TRBJ2-4; D assignment may be TRBD1 or TRBD2 (6 bases each). Germline values: CDR1 MNHNS, CDR2 SASEGT. The CDR3 covers 15 residues. Trimming cost V 2 bases and J 1 base, with 9 bases left between them. Written as DNA, the CDR3 is TGTGCCAGCAGTGAATGGGGGGCTGCCAAAAACATTCAGTACTTC. Amino acids: CASSEWGAAKNIQYF.

This clone was picked up one time. The chain joins TRBV25-1 to TRBJ2-7, with 13 bases that match TRBD2. Per germline, CDR1 MGHDK and CDR2 SYGVNS. The CDR3 length is 14 residues. With V trimmed by 1 base and J by 9 bases, 3 bases remained unmatched. The CDR3 nucleotides read TGTGCCAGCAGTGAATGGGGACTAGCGGGAATGCAGTACTTC. This codes for CASSEWGLAGMQYF.

The genes are TRBV5-4 and TRBJ1-2; D call uncertain. The V gene lost 4 bases and the J gene lost 4 bases, with 11 bases spanning the gap. CDR1 and CDR2 from the germline V gene are SGHNT and YYREEE (reference sequence). The CDR3 is 13 amino acids. CDR3 region: CASSRPVVYGYTF. DNA of the CDR3: TGTGCCAGCAGCCGTCCAGTCGTCTATGGCTACACCTTC.

The rearrangement uses TRBV27 and TRBJ2-1, with a weak D call TRBD2 (5 bases). The CDR3 runs to 14 residues. V was pared by 0 bases and J by 7 bases, with 10 bases between. CDR1 is MNHEY and CDR2 is SMNVEV in the germline V gene (reference sequence). In DNA, the CDR3 is TGTGCCAGCAGTTTATCCGGGGAGATTAATGAGCAGTTCTTC. Its translation is CASSLSGEINEQFF.

J is TRBJ2-7 and V is TRBV6-6; D not resolved. This CDR3 is built from 12 residues. V was shortened by 2 bases and J by 2 bases, with 4 bases between the two germline ends. Germline V lookup: CDR1 MNHNY, CDR2 SVGAGI (reference sequence). The CDR3 nucleotides are TGTGCCAGCAGTTACACCCCCTACGAGCAGTACTTC. Its protein is CASSYTPYEQYF.

The chain recombines TRBV4-2 with TRBJ2-1; 7 bases align to TRBD1. This CDR3 is built from 17 residues. V dropped 4 bases and J dropped 8; count of bases not matched to a gene: 17. Germline CDR1 and CDR2: LGHNA and YNFKEQ. CDR3 residues: CASSRPGGQTEVYEQFF. In DNA, the CDR3 is TGTGCCAGCAGCCGACCAGGGGGACAGACCGAGGTATATGAGCAGTTCTTC.

This clone was counted only a few times. The CDR3: CASSQGLSYEQYF. In DNA, the CDR3 is TGTGCCAGCAGCCAGGGTCTCTCCTACGAGCAGTACTTC. The chain uses TRBV6-6 and TRBJ2-7, with D possibly matching TRBD1 (5 bases). V was cut by 6 bases and J by 0 bases, with 9 bases left in between. Germline V gives CDR1 MNHNY, CDR2 SVGAGI (reference sequence). CDR3 length: 13 residues.

The chain uses TRBV5-6 and TRBJ2-2; possibly TRBD2 for D (7 bases). Germline CDR1 SGHDT, CDR2 YYEEEE. The CDR3 covers 17 residues. Trimming removed 5 bases from V and 0 bases from J, with 17 bases in between. CDR3 sequence: CASSYPQGGANTGELFF. Here the CDR3 DNA reads TGTGCCAGCAGTTATCCACAAGGGGGGGCGAACACCGGGGAGCTGTTTTTT. Full variable domain (remainder filled in from reference TRBV5-6 and TRBJ2-2): DAGVTQSPTHLIKTRGQQVTLRCSPKSGHDTVSWYQQALGQGPQFIFQYYEEEERQRGNFPDRFSGHQFPNYSSELNVNALLLGDSALYLCASSYPQGGANTGELFFGEGSRLTVL.

The gene calls are TRBV6-6 and TRBJ1-5, with 8 positions matching TRBD1. The germline V gene has CDR1 MNHNY and CDR2 SVGAGI (reference sequence). This CDR3 is built from 16 residues. V gave up 7 bases and J gave up 6 bases; unmatched junction bases: 14. The CDR3 nucleotides are TGTGCCAGCACCACTACAGGGGGGCGGGGGCCTCAGCCCCAGCATTTT. Its translation is CASTTTGGRGPQPQHF.

This clone was recorded once. Here the CDR3 DNA reads TGTGCCAGTACACAGCGGAGTTGGAATGAGCAGTTCTTC. It yields the protein CASTQRSWNEQFF. The chain links TRBV28 to TRBJ2-1; perhaps TRBD2 as D (5 bases). This CDR3 is 13 amino acids long. V lost 9 bases and J lost 7, with 16 bases in between. The germline gives CDR1 MDHEN, CDR2 SYDVKM.

This clone was found once. This chain's CDR3 is CASSFYRTSESTDTQYF. In DNA, the CDR3 is TGTGCCAGCAGCTTCTACCGGACTAGCGAAAGCACAGATACGCAGTATTTT. The genes are TRBV7-9 and TRBJ2-3; 9 bases fit TRBD2. CDR1 is SEHNR and CDR2 is FQNEAQ in the germline V gene (reference sequence). Trimming cost V 3 bases and J 0 bases; bases outside gene matches: 7. This CDR3 has 17 amino acids.

This clone was observed once. The rearrangement joins TRBV30 to TRBJ2-2, with D uncertain. The V gene lost 0 bases and the J gene lost 2 bases, with 7 bases spanning the gap. Germline lookup yields CDR1 GTSNPN and CDR2 SVGIG (reference sequence). This CDR3 region has 14 residues. As DNA, the CDR3 is TGTGCCTGGAGTGTCGGGCTCAACACCGGGGAGCTGTTTTTT. Its translation is CAWSVGLNTGELFF.

The V and J genes are TRBV5-1 and TRBJ2-1; TRBD2 aligns across 10 bases. V was clipped by 5 bases and J by 8 bases; unmatched bases: 10. The germline gives CDR1 SGHRS, CDR2 YFSETQ. The CDR3 runs 15 residues. The CDR3 DNA follows: TGCGCCAGCAGGTCTATAGGACTAGCGGTATATGAGCAGTTCTTC. It encodes CASRSIGLAVYEQFF.

J is TRBJ2-3 and V is TRBV21-1; no check of the table's D call, TRBD2, against the DNA was made. TRBV21-1 is recorded as a pseudogene. The CDR3 loop spans 18 amino acids. The CDR3 loop is CASSKSCWGTIGPDTQYF. The CDR3 DNA reads TGTGCCAGCAGCAAATCGTGTTGGGGGACTATCGGCCCAGATACGCAGTATTTT.

This sequence joins TRBV18 and TRBJ1-4, with D tentatively TRBD1 (5 bases). The CDR3 is 17 amino acids. Germline V gene sequence: CDR1 KGHSH, CDR2 LQKENI. V lost 1 base and J lost 7, with 19 bases in between. CDR3 nucleotide sequence: TGTGCCAGCTCACCACGTTACACAGGTACCCGCAGTGAAAAACTGTTTTTT. Its protein product is CASSPRYTGTRSEKLFF.

This chain connects TRBV7-9 to TRBJ2-6; 7 bases are a match to TRBD1. The germline CDR1 and CDR2 sequences are SEHNR and FQNEAQ (reference sequence). V gave up 5 bases and J gave up 4 bases; unmatched junction bases: 14. The CDR3 totals 18 residues. This CDR3 is CASSTRTGDGSGANVLTF. The DNA of the CDR3 is TGTGCCAGCAGCACTCGAACAGGGGACGGCTCCGGGGCCAACGTCCTGACTTTC.

The chain links TRBV2 to TRBJ1-3; D gene uncertain. This CDR3 region has 15 residues. The V gene's germline CDR1 is SNHLY and CDR2 FYNNEI. Deletions cut 6 bases from V and 0 bases from J, with 12 bases between. CDR3 loop: CASRARRNSGNTIYF. The CDR3 DNA follows: TGTGCCAGCAGGGCTCGACGGAACTCTGGAAACACCATATATTTT. The variable domain in full, completed from reference TRBV2 and TRBJ1-3, reads EPEVTQTPSHQVTQMGQEVILRCVPISNHLYFYWYRQILGQKVEFLVSFYNNEISEKSEIFDDQFSVERPDGSNFTLKIRSTKLEDSAMYFCASRARRNSGNTIYFGEGSWLTVV.